Listed here is a single T cell receptor beta chain. Its antigen is as yet unknown. This specimen comes from a study of cytomegalovirus exposure and HLA in healthy donors. Study context: The study's early data release held 80 million to 95 million unique TCRs from HLA-typed donors.

The study's findings and limits: Several of the most significant clusters appeared linked to common viral pathogens, based on a later analysis. V- and J-gene trimming of TCR beta was linked (in a later analysis) to a missense DCLRE1C variant.

The PCR employed 60 Vbeta primers together with 13 Jbeta primers. This table comes from immunoSEQ multiplex PCR, and its TCRdb copy is limited to in-frame clones, with some not included. The sample has under 200,000 clones, around 81% seen once. Donors were ostensibly healthy at sampling, although undocumented immune exposures were probable. The source material was PBMCs. The origin of this receptor is a man aged 35 to 55 in good health and CMV-seronegative.

CDR3 sequence: CAIRNPVQQSGNTIYF. The CDR3 DNA sequence: TGTGCCATCAGAAACCCGGTACAGCAGTCTGGAAACACCATATATTTT. The chain carries TRBV10-3 and TRBJ1-3, with no clear D. Germline V gene data show CDR1 as ENHRY and CDR2 as SYGVKD. Trimming left V 6 bases short and J 1 base short, with 16 bases between. The CDR3 loop spans 16 amino acids.